Each of the 18 T cell receptor beta chains below was sequenced from the same sample in a study of T cell responses to AZD1222 COVID-19 vaccine. The table came from immunoSEQ multiplex PCR; TCRdb's copy has only in-frame clones and leaves some out. This sample carries fewer than 200,000 clones, about nine tenths of them seen once, and the ten largest clones take 1.5% to 2%. Sequenced here: peripheral blood, sampled on day 0 of AZD1222 vaccination. The receptors were gathered from an adult in good health.

This clone has a single count. The chain employs TRBV27 and TRBJ2-3; D gene unclear. V was clipped by 3 bases and J by 3 bases, with 10 bases between them. There are 14 residues in the CDR3. Germline-derived CDR1 and CDR2 are MNHEY and SMNVEV (reference sequence). The CDR3 DNA sequence: TGTGCCAGCAGTTTTCCTGGAGAGACAGATACGCAGTATTTT. Its translation is CASSFPGETDTQYF.

This rearrangement joins TRBV10-1 to TRBJ2-1, with 8 positions matching TRBD2. The CDR3 has 14 amino acids. Germline CDR1 is WNHNN and CDR2 is SYGVQD (reference sequence). V was pared by 3 bases and J by 8 bases, with 6 bases of the junction left unmatched. CDR3 residues: CASSDGTRIDEQFF. The DNA of the CDR3 is TGCGCCAGCAGTGATGGGACTAGGATCGATGAGCAGTTCTTC.

This clone was counted between two and nine times. The chain has TRBV6-5 and TRBJ1-1; D not certain. Between the trimmed V and J ends, which lost 8 bases and 4 bases, there was a span of 11 bases. The CDR3 is 12 amino acids. The germline V gene has CDR1 MNHEY and CDR2 SVGAGI. The CDR3 loop reads CASRSTSTEAFF. The DNA of the CDR3 is TGTGCCAGCCGATCTACGAGCACTGAAGCTTTCTTT.

The rearrangement uses TRBV11-3 and TRBJ1-2; TRBD1 matches 9 bases. The CDR3 runs to 13 residues. V was clipped by 3 bases and J by 8 bases; unmatched bases: 4. The germline gives CDR1 SGHNT, CDR2 YENEEA. The CDR3 spells CASSFRDRVGYTF. CDR3 nucleotides: TGTGCCAGCAGCTTCAGGGACAGGGTCGGCTACACCTTC.

V is TRBV4-1 and J is TRBJ2-1; D possibly corresponds to TRBD2 (6 bases). The germline V and J ends were trimmed by 1 base and 5 bases, with 12 bases remaining between them. Germline values: CDR1 MGHRA, CDR2 YSYEKL. The CDR3 consists of 15 residues. In nucleotides, the CDR3 is TGCGCCAGCAGCCAAGTCTGGGACTCAAACAATGAGCAGTTCTTC. This sequence encodes CASSQVWDSNNEQFF.

The chain combines TRBV4-1 with TRBJ2-7; D is unclear. The ends were cut back, 0 bases at V and 3 bases at J, with 9 bases in the middle. In germline, CDR1 is MGHRA, CDR2 YSYEKL. This CDR3 spans 14 amino acids. Written as DNA, the CDR3 is TGCGCCAGCAGCCAAGAACCAATCCTCTACGAGCAGTACTTC. As protein: CASSQEPILYEQYF.

This chain links TRBV7-9 with TRBJ2-7; TRBD1 or TRBD2 may be the D gene (5 bases each). This CDR3 spans 13 amino acids. Germline CDR1 SEHNR, CDR2 FQNEAQ (reference sequence). V was pared by 4 bases and J by 11 bases, with 18 bases between. The CDR3 coding sequence is TGTGCCAGCAGCTCAAGGGGTCCAGACGGGGAGTACTTC. The encoded protein is CASSSRGPDGEYF. The whole variable domain, filled in from reference TRBV7-9 and TRBJ2-7, reads DTGVSQNPRHKITKRGQNVTFRCDPISEHNRLYWYRQTLGQGPEFLTYFQNEAQLEKSRLLSDRFSAERPKGSFSTLEIQRTEQGDSAMYLCASSSRGPDGEYFGPGTRLTVT.

With respect to this clone: The same CDR3 can be traced to other DNA sequences in this sample. This chain uses TRBV19 with TRBJ2-7; unclear D gene. V dropped 8 bases and J dropped 4 bases, with 9 bases sitting between them. Germline assignment: CDR1 LNHDA and CDR2 SQIVND (reference sequence). The length of the CDR3 is 11 residues. CDR3 in amino acids: CASSTAYEQYF. DNA for the CDR3: TGTGCCAGTTCAACAGCATACGAGCAGTACTTC.

This chain uses TRBV6-2 or TRBV6-3 with TRBJ1-5; D uncertain. The V and J ends lost 0 bases and 9 bases respectively, with 18 bases between them. Germline CDR1 MNHEY, CDR2 SVGEGT. The CDR3 spans 16 residues. In DNA form, the CDR3 reads TGTGCCAGCAGTTACTCGAGTATCGGCGGCTGGGGGCCCCAGCATTTT. Residues: CASSYSSIGGWGPQHF.

This clone was recorded once. The chain combines TRBV10-1 with TRBJ2-3; 14 bases fit TRBD2. CDR1 is WNHNN and CDR2 is SYGVQD in the germline V gene (reference sequence). V lost 5 bases and J lost 3; bases outside the gene matches: 16. This CDR3 has 20 residues. In nucleotides, the CDR3 is TGCGCCAGCAGTTCATACTCCGGGACTAGCGGGAGTATGAAGACAGATACGCAGTATTTT. This gives the protein CASSSYSGTSGSMKTDTQYF.

The chain uses TRBV5-6 and TRBJ2-7; D is possibly TRBD2 (5 bases). The CDR3 is 13 residues long. CDR1 is SGHDT, CDR2 YYEEEE, per germline. The V end was cut by 0 bases, the J end by 12 bases, with 16 bases between. CDR3: CASSLVGGGVRYF. CDR3 in DNA: TGTGCCAGCAGCTTGGTTGGAGGCGGCGTACGGTACTTC.

This clone has only one observation. The chain has TRBV5-1 and TRBJ2-3; D might be TRBD2 (6 bases). The CDR3 consists of 13 residues. The V gene's germline CDR1 is SGHRS and CDR2 YFSETQ. V lost 1 base to trimming and J lost 5 bases, with 8 bases between them. This CDR3 is CASSLSRGDTQYF. CDR3 nucleotides: TGCGCCAGCAGCTTGTCGCGGGGAGATACGCAGTATTTT.

The V call is TRBV7-2, the J call TRBJ2-5, with D possibly TRBD2 on 6 matching bases. Germline V gene data show CDR1 as SGHTA and CDR2 as FQGNSA. The CDR3 loop spans 13 amino acids. V lost 5 bases, J lost 5 bases, and 12 bases lay in between. The CDR3 loop is CASSGGRGETQYF. Here the CDR3 DNA reads TGTGCCAGCAGCGGAGGGAGAGGTGAGACCCAGTACTTC.

The chain joins TRBV4-3 to TRBJ1-3; D unclear. The V gene's germline CDR1 is LGHNA and CDR2 YSLEER. V lost 1 base and J 1 base, leaving 5 bases between the germline ends. CDR3 length equals 14 residues. The chain's CDR3 is CASSQAGSGNTIYF. The CDR3 nucleotides are TGCGCCAGCAGCCAAGCAGGATCTGGAAACACCATATATTTT.

The rearrangement links TRBV27 to TRBJ2-2, with 8 nucleotides matching TRBD1. This CDR3 comprises 18 residues. The germline V gene encodes CDR1 MNHEY and CDR2 SMNVEV (reference sequence). The J segment lost 0 bases and the V segment lost 5 bases, leaving 11 bases of the junction unmatched. The CDR3 bases are TGTGCCAGCAGTCCATTCCGGGACAGGTTAGCGAACACCGGGGAGCTGTTTTTT. Its translation is CASSPFRDRLANTGELFF.

The chain combines TRBV6-2 or TRBV6-3 with TRBJ1-5; 8 bases agree with TRBD1. The CDR3 has 18 residues. V shed 6 bases, J shed 0 bases, and the junction held 13 bases outside the gene matches. CDR1 is MNHEY and CDR2 is SVGEGT in the germline V gene. The CDR3 bases are TGTGCCAGCAGCCACCGACCTACAGGGGGGGATAGCAATCAGCCCCAGCATTTT. It specifies CASSHRPTGGDSNQPQHF.

The chain is built from TRBV5-6 and TRBJ1-5; a possible D gene is TRBD1 (6 bases). The germline V gene has CDR1 SGHDT and CDR2 YYEEEE. This CDR3 spans 16 amino acids. The V end was cut by 5 bases, the J end by 3 bases, with 18 bases between. The CDR3 nucleotides read TGTGCCAGCAGTTCCCTTGGGGGCGGGATCAATCAGCCCCAGCATTTT. It is translated as CASSSLGGGINQPQHF.

V and J are TRBV28 and TRBJ1-1; D not certain. V was cut by 5 bases and J by 0 bases, with 7 bases left in between. This CDR3 is built from 13 residues. Germline CDR1 and CDR2: MDHEN and SYDVKM. DNA of the CDR3: TGTGCCAGCAGTGACCATATGAACACTGAAGCTTTCTTT. Its protein product is CASSDHMNTEAFF.